This T cell receptor beta chain was recovered during a study of naive and memory T cell subsets. V lost 3 bases and J lost 1, with 9 bases in between. Germline V gives CDR1 GTSNPN, CDR2 SVGIG (reference sequence). This CDR3 comprises 14 residues. The study's findings and limits: A few larger clonotypes appeared in naive repertoires, especially CD8, possibly memory cells re-expressing CD45RA.

Remarks on this clonotype: Its cognate antigen is unknown.

Two oligonucleotides, mixed equimolar, formed the beta constant-region primer covering TRBC1 and TRBC2. The ligated cDNA underwent four PCR rounds using SP2 and nested alpha and beta constant-region primers. The cDNA 3' end received a ligated single-stranded oligonucleotide carrying the SP2 primer and a 12-nucleotide UMI. TCRdb fed the UMI-ligation and nested PCR reads into MiXCR, producing one record per CDR3 protein. The data contain over 90,000 distinct CDR3 sequences, approximately 10% of them singletons. Sequenced material: naive CD4+ T cells from blood. The clonotype was recovered from a human donor in good health. This rearrangement joins TRBV30 to TRBJ2-2; D remains unclear. The DNA for the CDR3 is TGTGCCTGGAGCCGCGTCCTGAACACCGGGGAGCTGTTTTTT. Translated: CAWSRVLNTGELFF. Filled out from reference TRBV30 and TRBJ2-2, the complete variable domain reads SQTIHQWPATLVQPVGSPLSLECTVEGTSNPNLYWYRQAAGRGLQLLFYSVGIGQISSEVPQNLSASRPQDRQFILSSKKLLLSDSGFYLCAWSRVLNTGELFFGEGSRLTVL.